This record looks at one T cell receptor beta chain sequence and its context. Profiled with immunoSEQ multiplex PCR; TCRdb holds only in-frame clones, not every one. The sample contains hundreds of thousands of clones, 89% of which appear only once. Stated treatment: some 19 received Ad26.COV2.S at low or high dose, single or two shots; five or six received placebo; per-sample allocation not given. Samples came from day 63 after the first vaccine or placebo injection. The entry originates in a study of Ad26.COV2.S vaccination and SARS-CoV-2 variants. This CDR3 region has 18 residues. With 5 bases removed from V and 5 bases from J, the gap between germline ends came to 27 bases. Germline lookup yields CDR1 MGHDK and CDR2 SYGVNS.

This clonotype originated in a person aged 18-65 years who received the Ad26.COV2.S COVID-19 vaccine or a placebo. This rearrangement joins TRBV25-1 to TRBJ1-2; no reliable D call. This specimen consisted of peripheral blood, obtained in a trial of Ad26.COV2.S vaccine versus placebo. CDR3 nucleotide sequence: TGTGCCAGCAGTCCCTCCCACCCGGCAGAAACGAGGGAGTATGGCTACACCTTC. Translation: CASSPSHPAETREYGYTF.